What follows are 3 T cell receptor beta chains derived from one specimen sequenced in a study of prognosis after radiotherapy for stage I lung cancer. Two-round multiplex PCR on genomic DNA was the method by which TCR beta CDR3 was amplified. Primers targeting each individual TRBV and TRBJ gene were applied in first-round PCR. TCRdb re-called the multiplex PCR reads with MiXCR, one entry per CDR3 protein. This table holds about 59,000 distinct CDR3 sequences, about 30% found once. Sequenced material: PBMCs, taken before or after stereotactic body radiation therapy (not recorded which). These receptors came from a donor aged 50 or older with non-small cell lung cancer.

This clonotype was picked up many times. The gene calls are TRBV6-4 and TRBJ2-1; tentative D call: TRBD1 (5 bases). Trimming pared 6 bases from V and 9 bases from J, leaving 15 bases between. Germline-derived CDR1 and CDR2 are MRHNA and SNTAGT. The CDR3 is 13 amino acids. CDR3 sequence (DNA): TGTGCCAGCAGCGAGCAGGGTGGTGGTGAGCAGTTCTTC. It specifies CASSEQGGGEQFF.

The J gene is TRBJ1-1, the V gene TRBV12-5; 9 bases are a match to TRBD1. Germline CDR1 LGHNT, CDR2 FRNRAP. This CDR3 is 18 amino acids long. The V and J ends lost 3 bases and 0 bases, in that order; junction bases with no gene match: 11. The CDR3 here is CASGFSVGTGPMNTEAFF. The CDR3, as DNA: TGTGCTAGTGGTTTTAGTGTGGGGACAGGGCCCATGAACACTGAAGCTTTCTTT.

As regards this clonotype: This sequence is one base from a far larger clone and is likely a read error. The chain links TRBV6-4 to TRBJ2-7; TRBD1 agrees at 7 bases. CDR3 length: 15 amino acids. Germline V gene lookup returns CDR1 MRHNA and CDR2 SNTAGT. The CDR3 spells CASGEQGQGSYDQYF. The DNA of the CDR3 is TGTGCCAGCGGTGAACAGGGGCAGGGTTCCTACGATCAGTACTTC.